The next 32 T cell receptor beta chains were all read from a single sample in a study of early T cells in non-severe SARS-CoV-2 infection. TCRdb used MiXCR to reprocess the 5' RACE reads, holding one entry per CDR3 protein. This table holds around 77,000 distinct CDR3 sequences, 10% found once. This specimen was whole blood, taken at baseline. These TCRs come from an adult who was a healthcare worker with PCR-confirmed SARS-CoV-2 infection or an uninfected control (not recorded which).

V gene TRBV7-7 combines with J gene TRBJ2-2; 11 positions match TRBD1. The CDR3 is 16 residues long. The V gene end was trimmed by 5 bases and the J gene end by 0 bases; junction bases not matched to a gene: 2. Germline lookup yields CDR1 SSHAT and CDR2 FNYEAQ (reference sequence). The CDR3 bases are TGTGCCAGCAGCCGGGGACAGGGGGCGAACACCGGGGAGCTGTTTTTT. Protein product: CASSRGQGANTGELFF.

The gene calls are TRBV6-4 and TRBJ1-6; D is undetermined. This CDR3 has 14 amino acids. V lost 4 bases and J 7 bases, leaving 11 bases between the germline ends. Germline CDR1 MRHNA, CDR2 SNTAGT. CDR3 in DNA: TGTGCCAGCAGTGTCGGAGCAGCCAATTCACCCCTCCACTTT. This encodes CASSVGAANSPLHF.

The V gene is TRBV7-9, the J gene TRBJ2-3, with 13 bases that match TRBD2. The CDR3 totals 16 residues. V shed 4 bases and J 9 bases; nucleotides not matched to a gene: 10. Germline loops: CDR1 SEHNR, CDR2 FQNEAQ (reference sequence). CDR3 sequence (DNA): TGTGCCAGCAGCTCCGGGACTAGCGGGGTACGGAACACGCAGTATTTT. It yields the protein CASSSGTSGVRNTQYF.

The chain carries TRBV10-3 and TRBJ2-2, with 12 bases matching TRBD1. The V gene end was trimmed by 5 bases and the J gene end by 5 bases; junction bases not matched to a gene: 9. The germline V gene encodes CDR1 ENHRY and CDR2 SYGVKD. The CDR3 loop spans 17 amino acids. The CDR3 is CAISRGTGGAATGELFF. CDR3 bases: TGTGCCATCAGTCGTGGGACAGGGGGCGCCGCGACCGGGGAGCTGTTTTTT.

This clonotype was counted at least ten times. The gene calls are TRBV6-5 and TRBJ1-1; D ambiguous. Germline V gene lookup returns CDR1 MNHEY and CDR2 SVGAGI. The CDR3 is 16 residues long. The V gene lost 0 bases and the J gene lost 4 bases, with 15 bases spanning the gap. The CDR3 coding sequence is TGTGCCAGCAGTTACTCGACCACGGGCCCGGGCACTGAAGCTTTCTTT. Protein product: CASSYSTTGPGTEAFF.

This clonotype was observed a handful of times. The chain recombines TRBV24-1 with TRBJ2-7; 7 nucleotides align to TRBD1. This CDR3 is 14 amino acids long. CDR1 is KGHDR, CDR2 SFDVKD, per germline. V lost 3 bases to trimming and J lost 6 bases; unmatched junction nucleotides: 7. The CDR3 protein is CATSDTRQGSEQYF. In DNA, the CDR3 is TGTGCCACCAGTGATACCCGACAGGGTAGCGAGCAGTACTTC.

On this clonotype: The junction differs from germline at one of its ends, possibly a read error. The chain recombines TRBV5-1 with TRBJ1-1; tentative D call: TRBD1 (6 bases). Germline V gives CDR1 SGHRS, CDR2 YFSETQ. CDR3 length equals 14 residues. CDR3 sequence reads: CTSSLVQGTPEAFF. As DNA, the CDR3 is TGCACCAGCAGCTTGGTACAGGGTACCCCTGAAGCTTTCTTT.

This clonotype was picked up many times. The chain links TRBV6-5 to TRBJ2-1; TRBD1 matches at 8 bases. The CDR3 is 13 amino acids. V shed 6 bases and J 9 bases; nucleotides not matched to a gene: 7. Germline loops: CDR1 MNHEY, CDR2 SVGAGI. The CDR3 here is CASRNSGGREQFF. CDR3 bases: TGTGCCAGCAGAAACTCAGGGGGCCGTGAGCAGTTCTTC.

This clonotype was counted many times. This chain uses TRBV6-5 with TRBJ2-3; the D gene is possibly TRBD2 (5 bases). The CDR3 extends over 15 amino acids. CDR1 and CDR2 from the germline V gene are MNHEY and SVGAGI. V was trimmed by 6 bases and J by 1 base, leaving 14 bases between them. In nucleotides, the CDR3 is TGTGCCAGCAGCCGGGGTAACCCTCGCACAGATACGCAGTATTTT. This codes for CASSRGNPRTDTQYF.

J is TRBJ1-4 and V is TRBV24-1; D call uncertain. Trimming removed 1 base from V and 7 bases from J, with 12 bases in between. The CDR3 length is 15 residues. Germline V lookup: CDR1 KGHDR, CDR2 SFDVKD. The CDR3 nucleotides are TGTGCCACCAGTGATTTCGGCGGTGGTGGTGAAAAACTGTTTTTT. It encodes CATSDFGGGGEKLFF.

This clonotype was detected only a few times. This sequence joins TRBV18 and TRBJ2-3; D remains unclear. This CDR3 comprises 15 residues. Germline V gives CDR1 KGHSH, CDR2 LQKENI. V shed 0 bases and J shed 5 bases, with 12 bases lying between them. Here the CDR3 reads CASSPPLTPEDTQYF. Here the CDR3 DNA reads TGTGCCAGCTCACCACCTTTGACACCTGAAGATACGCAGTATTTT.

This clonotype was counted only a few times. CDR3 sequence: CASSPGLREQFF. CDR3 coding DNA: TGTGCCAGCAGTCCCGGACTCCGTGAGCAGTTCTTC. The chain employs TRBV12-3 or TRBV12-4 and TRBJ2-1; possibly TRBD2 for D (5 bases). V lost 5 bases and J lost 9, with 11 bases in between. This CDR3 spans 12 amino acids.

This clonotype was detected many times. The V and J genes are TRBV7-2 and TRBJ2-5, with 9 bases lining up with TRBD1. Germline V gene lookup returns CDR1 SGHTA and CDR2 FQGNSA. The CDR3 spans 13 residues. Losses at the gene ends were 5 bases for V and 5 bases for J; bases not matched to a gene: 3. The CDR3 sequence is CASSRDREETQYF. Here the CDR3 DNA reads TGTGCCAGCAGCCGGGACAGGGAGGAGACCCAGTACTTC.

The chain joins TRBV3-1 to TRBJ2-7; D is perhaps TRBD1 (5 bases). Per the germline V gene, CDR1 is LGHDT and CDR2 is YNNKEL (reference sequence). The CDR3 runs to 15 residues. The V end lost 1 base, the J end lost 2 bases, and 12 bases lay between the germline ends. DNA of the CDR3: TGTGCCAGCAGCCAAGGCGGACAACCCACCTACGAGCAGTACTTC. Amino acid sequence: CASSQGGQPTYEQYF.

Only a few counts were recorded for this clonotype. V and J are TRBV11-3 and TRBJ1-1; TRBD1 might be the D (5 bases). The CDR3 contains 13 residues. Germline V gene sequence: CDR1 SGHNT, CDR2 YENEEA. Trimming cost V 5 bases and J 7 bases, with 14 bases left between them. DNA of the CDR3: TGTGCCAGCAGCGCCAGGGTTGAGGGTGAAGCTTTCTTT. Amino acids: CASSARVEGEAFF.

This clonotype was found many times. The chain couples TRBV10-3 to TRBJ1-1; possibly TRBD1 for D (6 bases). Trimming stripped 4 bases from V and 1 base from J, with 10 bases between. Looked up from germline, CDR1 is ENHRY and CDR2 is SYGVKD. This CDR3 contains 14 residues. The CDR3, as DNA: TGTGCCATCAGTGTGGCGGGGGCGAACACTGAAGCTTTCTTT. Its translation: CAISVAGANTEAFF.

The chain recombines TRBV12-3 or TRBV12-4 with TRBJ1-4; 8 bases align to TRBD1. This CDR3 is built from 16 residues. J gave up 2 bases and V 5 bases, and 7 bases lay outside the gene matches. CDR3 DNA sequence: TGTGCCAGCAGTCCCGGACAGGGTAGCACTAATGAAAAACTGTTTTTT. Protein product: CASSPGQGSTNEKLFF.

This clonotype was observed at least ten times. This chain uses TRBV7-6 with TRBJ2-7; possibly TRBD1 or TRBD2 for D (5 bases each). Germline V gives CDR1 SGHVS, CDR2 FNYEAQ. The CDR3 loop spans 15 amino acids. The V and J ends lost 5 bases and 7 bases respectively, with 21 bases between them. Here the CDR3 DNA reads TGTGCCAGCAGCGCAGCACTTCAGGGAGTGGGGGAGCAGTACTTC. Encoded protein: CASSAALQGVGEQYF.

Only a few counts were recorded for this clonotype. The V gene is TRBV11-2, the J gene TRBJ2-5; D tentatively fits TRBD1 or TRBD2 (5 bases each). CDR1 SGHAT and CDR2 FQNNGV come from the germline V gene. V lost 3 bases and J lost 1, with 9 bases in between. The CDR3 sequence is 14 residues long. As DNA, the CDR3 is TGTGCCAGCAGCTTCACGGGGCCCCAAGAGACCCAGTACTTC. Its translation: CASSFTGPQETQYF.

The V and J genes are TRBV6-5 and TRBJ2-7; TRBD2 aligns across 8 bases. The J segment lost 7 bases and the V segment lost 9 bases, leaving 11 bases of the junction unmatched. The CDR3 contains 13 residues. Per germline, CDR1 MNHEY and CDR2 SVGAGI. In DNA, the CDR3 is TGTGCCAGTCTCGCCGGGGGGGCTCGGGAGCAGTACTTC. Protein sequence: CASLAGGAREQYF.

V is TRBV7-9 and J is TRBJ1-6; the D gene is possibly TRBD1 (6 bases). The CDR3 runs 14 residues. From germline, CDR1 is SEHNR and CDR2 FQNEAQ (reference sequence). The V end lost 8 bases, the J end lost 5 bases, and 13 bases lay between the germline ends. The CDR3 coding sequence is TGTGCCAGCGAGGGGGGGGTAGATAATTCACCCCTCCACTTT. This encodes CASEGGVDNSPLHF.

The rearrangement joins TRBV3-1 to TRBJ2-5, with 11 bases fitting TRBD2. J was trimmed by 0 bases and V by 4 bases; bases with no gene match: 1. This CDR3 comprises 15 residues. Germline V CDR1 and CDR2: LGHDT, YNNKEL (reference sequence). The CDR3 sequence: CASSRLAGNQETQYF. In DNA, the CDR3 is TGTGCCAGCAGCCGACTAGCGGGAAACCAAGAGACCCAGTACTTC.

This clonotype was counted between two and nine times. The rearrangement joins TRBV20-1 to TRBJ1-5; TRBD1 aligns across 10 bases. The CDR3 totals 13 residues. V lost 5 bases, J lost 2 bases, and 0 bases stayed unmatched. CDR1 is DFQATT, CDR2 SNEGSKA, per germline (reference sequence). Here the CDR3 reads CSAGQGGNQPQHF. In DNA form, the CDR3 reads TGCAGTGCTGGACAGGGGGGCAATCAGCCCCAGCATTTT.

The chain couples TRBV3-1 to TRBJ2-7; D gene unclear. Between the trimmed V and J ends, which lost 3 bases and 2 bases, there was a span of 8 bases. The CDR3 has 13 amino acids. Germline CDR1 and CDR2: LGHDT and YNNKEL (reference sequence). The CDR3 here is CASSHASTYEQYF. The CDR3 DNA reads TGTGCCAGCAGCCATGCGAGCACCTACGAGCAGTACTTC.

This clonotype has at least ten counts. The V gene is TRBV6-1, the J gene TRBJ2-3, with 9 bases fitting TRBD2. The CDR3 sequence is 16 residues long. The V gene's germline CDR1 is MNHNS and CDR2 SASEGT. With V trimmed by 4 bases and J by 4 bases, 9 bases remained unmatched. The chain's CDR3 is CASSGSVGGGADTQYF. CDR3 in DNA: TGTGCCAGCAGTGGATCCGTAGGCGGGGGGGCAGATACGCAGTATTTT.

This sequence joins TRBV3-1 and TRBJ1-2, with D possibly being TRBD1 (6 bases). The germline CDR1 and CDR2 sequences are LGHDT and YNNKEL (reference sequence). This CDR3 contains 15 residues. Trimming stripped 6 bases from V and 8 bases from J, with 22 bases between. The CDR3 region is CASRNGQGISSGYTF. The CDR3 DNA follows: TGTGCCAGCAGAAATGGCCAGGGGATATCAAGCGGCTACACCTTC.

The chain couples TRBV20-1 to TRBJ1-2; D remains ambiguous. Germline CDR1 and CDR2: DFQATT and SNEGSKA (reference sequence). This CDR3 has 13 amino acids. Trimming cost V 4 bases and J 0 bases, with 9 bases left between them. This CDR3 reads CSAKLLPNYGYTF. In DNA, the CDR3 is TGCAGTGCTAAGTTACTACCTAACTATGGCTACACCTTC.

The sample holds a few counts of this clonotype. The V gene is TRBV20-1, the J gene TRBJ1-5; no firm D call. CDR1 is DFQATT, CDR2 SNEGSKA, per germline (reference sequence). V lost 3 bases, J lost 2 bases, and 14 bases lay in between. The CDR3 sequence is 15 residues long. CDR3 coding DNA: TGCAGTGCTAGCCCGCCGGGAACGGGCAATCAGCCCCAGCATTTT. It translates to CSASPPGTGNQPQHF.

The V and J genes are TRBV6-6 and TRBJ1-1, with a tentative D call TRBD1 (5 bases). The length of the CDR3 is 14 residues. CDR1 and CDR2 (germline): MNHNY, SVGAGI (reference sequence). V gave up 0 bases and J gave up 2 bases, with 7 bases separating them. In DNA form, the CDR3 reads TGTGCCAGCAGTTACTCAGGGGATAACACTGAAGCTTTCTTT. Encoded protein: CASSYSGDNTEAFF.

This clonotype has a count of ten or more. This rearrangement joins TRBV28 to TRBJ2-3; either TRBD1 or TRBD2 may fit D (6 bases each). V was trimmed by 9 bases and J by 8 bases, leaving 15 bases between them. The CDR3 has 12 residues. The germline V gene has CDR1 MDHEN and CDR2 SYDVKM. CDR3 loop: CASREGGGTQYF. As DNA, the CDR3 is TGTGCCAGTAGAGAGGGGGGAGGTACGCAGTATTTT.

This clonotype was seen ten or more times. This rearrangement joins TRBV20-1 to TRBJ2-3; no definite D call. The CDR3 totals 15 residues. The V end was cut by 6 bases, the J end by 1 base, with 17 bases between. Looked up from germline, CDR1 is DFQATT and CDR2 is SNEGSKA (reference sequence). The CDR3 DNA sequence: TGCAGTGCCATTTTAGCTGATCGGCGCACAGATACGCAGTATTTT. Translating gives CSAILADRRTDTQYF.

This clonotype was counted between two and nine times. CDR3 sequence (DNA): TGCGCCAGCAGCTTGGAAGGGGCGCATAATTCACCCCTCCACTTT. This codes for CASSLEGAHNSPLHF. The chain carries TRBV5-1 and TRBJ1-6; possible D gene TRBD1, 5 bases. V was clipped by 0 bases and J by 5 bases, with 9 bases between them. Germline CDR1 and CDR2: SGHRS and YFSETQ. The CDR3 extends over 15 amino acids.